The next 24 T cell receptor beta chains were all read from a single sample in a study of OX40 agonist ivuxolimab in advanced cancers. Library method: the immunoSEQ multiplex PCR assay. The table was pulled from immuneACCESS by TCRdb, which kept in-frame rearrangements only. Such tables lose some clones; where checked, under half of the loss comes from unresolved V genes, and the rest has no known cause. This sample lists some 50,000 clones; nearly 80% were detected once. In total, the top ten clones hold 7.9% of the sample. Specimen: CD4+ or CD8+ T cells sorted from blood, collected in a trial of the OX40 agonist ivuxolimab. Receptors were obtained from an adult with an advanced solid tumor such as melanoma, head and neck, liver or kidney cancer.

The chain employs TRBV5-4 and TRBJ2-7; TRBD1 matches at 9 bases. Trimming removed 2 bases from V and 2 bases from J; junction bases left unmatched: 5. Germline CDR1 and CDR2: SGHNT and YYREEE (reference sequence). The CDR3 extends over 15 amino acids. The CDR3 DNA follows: TGTGCCAGCAGCTTTTACGGGACAGGGACCTACGAGCAGTACTTC. This gives the protein CASSFYGTGTYEQYF.

This sequence joins TRBV15 and TRBJ1-5, with a possible D match to TRBD1 (5 bases). V lost 8 bases and J lost 5, with 19 bases in between. There are 15 residues in the CDR3. The V gene's germline CDR1 is LNHNV and CDR2 YYDKDF (reference sequence). CDR3 sequence (DNA): TGTGCCACCCGACTCGGGGGGTTCGGCGATCAGCCCCAGCATTTT. Translated, it gives CATRLGGFGDQPQHF.

V usage is TRBV4-1 and J usage is TRBJ1-1, with D unresolved. In germline, CDR1 is MGHRA, CDR2 YSYEKL. The CDR3 loop spans 13 amino acids. V was clipped by 9 bases and J by 0 bases, with 11 bases between them. This CDR3 reads CASRNGLNTEAFF. The CDR3 nucleotides read TGCGCCAGTCGGAACGGCCTGAACACTGAAGCTTTCTTT.

The V and J genes are TRBV6-1 and TRBJ2-7; maybe TRBD2 (5 bases). The CDR3 length is 16 residues. Deletions cut 3 bases from V and 3 bases from J, with 18 bases between. Germline V gene sequence: CDR1 MNHNS, CDR2 SASEGT. This CDR3 reads CASSDRGPLSYYEQYF. The CDR3 DNA is TGTGCCAGCAGTGACAGAGGGCCTTTGAGTTACTACGAGCAGTACTTC.

The rearrangement uses TRBV5-8 and TRBJ2-7; D may be TRBD2 (6 bases). The germline V gene has CDR1 SGHTS and CDR2 YDEGEE. V was clipped by 5 bases and J by 6 bases, with 21 bases between them. The CDR3 spans 15 residues. DNA of the CDR3: TGTGCCAGCAGTTTTCTAGGGGCAGCGGAGGGCGAGCAGTACTTC. It codes for CASSFLGAAEGEQYF.

CDR3 nucleotides: TGTGCCATCAGTGAGCCGGGACTAGCGGGAGGCTCCGGAGAGACCCAGTACTTC. As protein: CAISEPGLAGGSGETQYF. The rearrangement joins TRBV10-3 to TRBJ2-5, with TRBD2 identical over 15 bases. The V segment lost 2 bases and the J segment 4 bases; nucleotides outside the gene matches: 8. CDR3 size: 18 residues. Germline loops: CDR1 ENHRY, CDR2 SYGVKD.

The chain has TRBV6-1 and TRBJ1-1, with D perhaps matching TRBD1 (6 bases). CDR3 size: 15 residues. Germline CDR1 MNHNS, CDR2 SASEGT. V lost 1 base, J lost 9 bases, and 18 bases lay in between. CDR3 sequence reads: CASSEGTGGTGQAFF. CDR3 DNA sequence: TGTGCCAGCAGTGAAGGAACGGGGGGCACGGGCCAAGCTTTCTTT.

The CDR3 region is CARGQLGLGNEQFF. CDR3 DNA: TGTGCCAGGGGACAGTTAGGCCTAGGCAATGAGCAGTTCTTC. The J gene is TRBJ2-1, the V gene TRBV30, with 7 bases that match TRBD1. The CDR3 covers 14 residues. The J segment lost 6 bases and the V segment lost 8 bases, leaving 13 bases of the junction unmatched. Germline V gene sequence: CDR1 GTSNPN, CDR2 SVGIG (reference sequence).

This chain links TRBV9 with TRBJ1-6; D possibly corresponds to TRBD1 (6 bases). The CDR3 totals 15 residues. In germline, CDR1 is SGDLS, CDR2 YYNGEE. V lost 3 bases to trimming and J lost 7 bases, with 14 bases between them. CDR3 protein: CASSAGAGRNSPLHF. CDR3 nucleotide sequence: TGTGCCAGCAGCGCGGGGGCAGGGAGGAATTCACCCCTCCACTTT.

This clone was observed a single time. The rearrangement joins TRBV29-1 to TRBJ2-5; 11 bases fit TRBD1. With V trimmed by 7 bases and J by 4 bases, 8 bases remained unmatched. Germline CDR1 and CDR2: SQVTM and ANQGSEA. CDR3 length: 14 amino acids. The CDR3 bases are TGCAGCGCCCTCGGGACAGGGGGAGGAGAGACCCAGTACTTC. Protein product: CSALGTGGGETQYF.

The V gene is TRBV30, the J gene TRBJ1-5; possible D gene TRBD1, 5 bases. From germline, CDR1 is GTSNPN and CDR2 SVGIG (reference sequence). V was clipped by 4 bases and J by 1 base, with 11 bases between them. This CDR3 is 14 amino acids long. CDR3: CAWTGESSNQPQHF. The DNA of the CDR3 is TGTGCCTGGACGGGGGAGTCAAGCAATCAGCCCCAGCATTTT.

The table lists this clone with a few counts. The chain carries TRBV7-8 and TRBJ2-7; D gene unclear. This CDR3 comprises 14 residues. Trimming removed 4 bases from V and 4 bases from J, with 14 bases in between. Looked up from germline, CDR1 is SGHVS and CDR2 is FQNEAQ. This chain's CDR3 is CASSSRPGVYEQYF. The CDR3 bases are TGTGCCAGCAGCTCACGCCCTGGGGTTTACGAGCAGTACTTC.

This chain connects TRBV7-8 to TRBJ2-7; weak D call: TRBD2 (8 bases). Germline CDR1 and CDR2: SGHVS and FQNEAQ. This CDR3 is built from 16 residues. The germline V and J ends were trimmed by 5 bases and 3 bases, with 20 bases remaining between them. The CDR3 DNA sequence: TGTGCCAGCAGCCCGAAAGGGGGCGGGAGGTTCTACGAGCAGTACTTC. Protein product: CASSPKGGGRFYEQYF.

The V and J genes are TRBV2 and TRBJ1-1; D is unclear. This CDR3 has 12 residues. V lost 4 bases, J lost 4 bases, and 7 bases lay in between. Germline V gene lookup returns CDR1 SNHLY and CDR2 FYNNEI. The DNA for the CDR3 is TGTGCCAGCAGTGTAGTTGGCACTGAAGCTTTCTTT. This codes for CASSVVGTEAFF.

The gene calls are TRBV7-2 and TRBJ2-7, with TRBD2 as a possible D gene (6 bases). V was cut by 1 base and J by 3 bases, with 16 bases left in between. CDR1 is SGHTA, CDR2 FQGNSA, per germline. The CDR3 extends over 16 amino acids. Here the CDR3 DNA reads TGTGCCAGCAGCTTAGGAGGCAGGCGGGGAAGCTACGAGCAGTACTTC. This encodes CASSLGGRRGSYEQYF. Full variable domain (rest looked up from reference TRBV7-2 and TRBJ2-7): GAGVSQSPSNKVTEKGKDVELRCDPISGHTALYWYRQSLGQGLEFLIYFQGNSAPDKSGLPSDRFSAERTGGSVSTLTIQRTQQEDSAVYLCASSLGGRRGSYEQYFGPGTRLTVT.

The chain uses TRBV2 and TRBJ2-7; D gene ambiguous. Trimming removed 2 bases at V and 4 bases at J, with 9 bases between. Germline CDR1 SNHLY, CDR2 FYNNEI. The CDR3 is 13 amino acids. This chain's CDR3 is CASSEPYYYEQYF. The CDR3 nucleotides read TGTGCCAGCAGTGAACCTTATTATTACGAGCAGTACTTC.

The chain employs TRBV4-3 and TRBJ1-1, with D hard to call. V was pared by 1 base and J by 0 bases, with 9 bases between. The germline V gene encodes CDR1 LGHNA and CDR2 YSLEER. The CDR3 consists of 15 residues. CDR3 sequence (DNA): TGCGCCAGCAGCCAAGGTCGGGGTATGAACACTGAAGCTTTCTTT. Translation: CASSQGRGMNTEAFF.

The chain has TRBV7-2 and TRBJ2-3, with unresolved D. The CDR3 totals 14 residues. V shed 5 bases and J shed 4 bases, with 13 bases lying between them. Germline V gene lookup returns CDR1 SGHTA and CDR2 FQGNSA. The CDR3 protein is CASSTVRGSDTQYF. Written as DNA, the CDR3 is TGTGCCAGCAGCACCGTGAGAGGATCAGATACGCAGTATTTT.

This chain connects TRBV2 to TRBJ2-5; 8 positions match TRBD2. CDR3 length: 15 residues. Looked up from germline, CDR1 is SNHLY and CDR2 is FYNNEI. The V segment lost 5 bases and the J segment 2 bases; nucleotides outside the gene matches: 7. DNA for the CDR3: TGTGCCAGCAGTAGACTAGCGAATCCTCAAGAGACCCAGTACTTC. This codes for CASSRLANPQETQYF.

The rearrangement links TRBV27 to TRBJ1-2; no firm D call. CDR1 MNHEY and CDR2 SMNVEV come from the germline V gene (reference sequence). There are 14 residues in the CDR3. The V gene lost 6 bases and the J gene lost 7 bases, with 18 bases spanning the gap. The CDR3 region is CASSTLGFIGGYTF. In DNA, the CDR3 is TGTGCCAGCAGCACACTAGGGTTTATCGGTGGCTACACCTTC.

This chain connects TRBV6-1 to TRBJ2-1; TRBD1 is a possible D gene (5 bases). The CDR3 loop spans 14 amino acids. V lost 7 bases to trimming and J lost 3 bases, with 13 bases between them. Germline V gene data show CDR1 as MNHNS and CDR2 as SASEGT. CDR3 nucleotides: TGTGCCAGCAAAATAGTACAGGACTACAATGAGCAGTTCTTC. It translates to CASKIVQDYNEQFF.

CDR3 bases: TGTGCCAGCAAGACAGGGGGTGCCTACGAGCAGTACTTC. Amino acid sequence: CASKTGGAYEQYF. This chain connects TRBV19 to TRBJ2-7; 9 nucleotides match TRBD1. The germline CDR1 and CDR2 sequences are LNHDA and SQIVND (reference sequence). Trimming removed 9 bases from V and 2 bases from J; junction bases left unmatched: 5. The length of the CDR3 is 13 residues. Full variable domain (rest looked up from reference TRBV19 and TRBJ2-7): DGGITQSPKYLFRKEGQNVTLSCEQNLNHDAMYWYRQDPGQGLRLIYYSQIVNDFQKGDIAEGYSVSREKKESFPLTVTSAQKNPTAFYLCASKTGGAYEQYFGPGTRLTVT.

The chain couples TRBV18 to TRBJ2-7; no clear D gene. This CDR3 comprises 14 residues. V dropped 2 bases and J dropped 7 bases, with 15 bases sitting between them. The germline gives CDR1 KGHSH, CDR2 LQKENI. The CDR3 loop is CASSPGLVNYEQYF. The CDR3 DNA reads as TGTGCCAGCTCACCAGGCCTAGTAAACTATGAGCAGTACTTC.

The rearrangement links TRBV5-1 to TRBJ2-1; no reliable D call. Trimming pared 1 base from V and 4 bases from J, leaving 6 bases between. Germline CDR1 is SGHRS and CDR2 is YFSETQ. CDR3 size: 13 residues. The CDR3 is CASSLSLYNEQFF. CDR3 nucleotide sequence: TGCGCCAGCAGCTTGTCCCTGTACAATGAGCAGTTCTTC.